This TCR beta chain originates from a study of T cell responses to AZD1222 COVID-19 vaccine. This table comes from immunoSEQ multiplex PCR, and its TCRdb copy is limited to in-frame clones, with some not included. The data hold approximately 130,000 clones, with roughly nine tenths observed a single time. Trimming removed 1 base at V and 10 bases at J, with 7 bases between. In germline, CDR1 is SGHVS, CDR2 FQNEAQ. This CDR3 has 11 amino acids. Regarding this clone: Other DNA sequences from this sample encode an identical CDR3 as well.

The source was peripheral blood, collected on day 0 of AZD1222 vaccination. This TCR came from an adult in good health. V usage is TRBV7-8 and J usage is TRBJ1-1; no clear D gene. The CDR3 sequence is CASSLGVGAFF. CDR3 coding DNA: TGTGCCAGCAGCTTAGGCGTAGGAGCTTTCTTT.